This T cell receptor beta chain came from a study of T cells in Graves' hyperthyroidism and ophthalmopathy. Enrolled ophthalmopathy patients presented with a Clinical Activity Score of at least 3, a NOSPECS grade of at least 4, and disease duration under 3 months. Findings of the study overall: Using 13 V-J features, a model discriminated ophthalmopathy from stable hyperthyroidism. For ophthalmopathy, model prediction preceded onset by a median 6.5 months.

There are 13 residues in the CDR3. Trimming stripped 3 bases from V and 2 bases from J, with 8 bases between. Germline lookup yields CDR1 GTSNPN and CDR2 SVGIG (reference sequence). Amplified TCR beta CDR3 regions came from RNA transcripts. Using the HTBI primer set, a first-round RT-PCR was run on the TCR CDR3. A single record per CDR3 protein comes from TCRdb applying MiXCR to the multiplex PCR reads. The sample lists roughly 500,000 distinct CDR3 sequences; approximately 25% were seen once. This clonotype was seen many times. Its target is unknown. The sequencing input was blood. This sequence was found in a woman younger than 45 with Graves' ophthalmopathy. The chain links TRBV30 to TRBJ1-3, with D unresolved. The CDR3 region has the DNA TGTGCCTGGAGGCCCTGGCCTGGAAACACCATATATTTT. This codes for CAWRPWPGNTIYF.